Each of the 28 T cell receptor beta chains below was sequenced from the same sample in a study of CD8+CD57+ T cells in acquired aplastic anemia. Genomic DNA served as template for TCR beta VDJ and CDR3 profiling. TCRdb re-called the reads through MiXCR, storing one row per CDR3 protein. The table lists 150,000 to 200,000 distinct CDR3 sequences, 64% of them singletons. Specimen: sorted CD4+, CD8+, or CD8+CD57+ T cells (not recorded which) from PBMCs. The receptor source for this set is a human donor with severe aplastic anemia or a healthy control (not recorded which).

The chain recombines TRBV7-9 with TRBJ1-2, with 8 bases aligning to TRBD1. Germline values: CDR1 SEHNR, CDR2 FQNEAQ (reference sequence). The V and J ends lost 11 bases and 2 bases, in that order; junction bases with no gene match: 10. The length of the CDR3 is 14 residues. The CDR3 loop is CAGYRQGPNYGYTF. In DNA, the CDR3 is TGTGCCGGATACCGACAGGGGCCGAACTATGGCTACACCTTC.

The J gene is TRBJ2-3, the V gene TRBV7-9; D is ambiguous. CDR3 length equals 14 residues. Germline V lookup: CDR1 SEHNR, CDR2 FQNEAQ (reference sequence). V lost 4 bases and J 1 base, leaving 9 bases between the germline ends. The CDR3 nucleotides read TGTGCCAGCAGCTGGACGCACGGCACAGATACGCAGTATTTT. Translation: CASSWTHGTDTQYF.

The rearrangement links TRBV20-1 to TRBJ2-7, with D maybe TRBD2 (7 bases). Per germline, CDR1 DFQATT and CDR2 SNEGSKA (reference sequence). The CDR3 is 14 residues long. V was cut by 1 base and J by 2 bases, with 12 bases left in between. The CDR3 DNA is TGCAGTGCTAGAGTGGAGGGGGGGACCTACGAGCAGTACTTC. This sequence encodes CSARVEGGTYEQYF.

This CDR3 is CASSVRDSRNSPLHF. The CDR3 DNA reads TGTGCCAGCAGTGTCCGGGACAGTCGGAATTCACCCCTCCACTTT. V is TRBV2 and J is TRBJ1-6, with 7 bases fitting TRBD1. CDR1 SNHLY and CDR2 FYNNEI come from the germline V gene. The CDR3 has 15 amino acids. V shed 4 bases and J 7 bases; nucleotides not matched to a gene: 7.

This clonotype appeared many times. This chain connects TRBV9 to TRBJ2-7, with D possibly called TRBD1 or TRBD2 (5 bases each). Trimming removed 4 bases from V and 7 bases from J, with 18 bases in between. The CDR3 sequence is 14 residues long. Per germline, CDR1 SGDLS and CDR2 YYNGEE. In DNA form, the CDR3 reads TGTGCCAGCAGCCCCTTCCAGGGAACGGGGGAGCAGTACTTC. It yields the protein CASSPFQGTGEQYF.

The chain has TRBV5-1 and TRBJ2-7; 8 nucleotides align to TRBD2. The trim removed 0 bases at V and 6 bases at J, leaving 5 bases unmatched. The CDR3 covers 14 residues. The germline V gene encodes CDR1 SGHRS and CDR2 YFSETQ. The CDR3 bases are TGCGCCAGCAGCTTGGAGCCGGGGGGGCTCGAGCAGTACTTC. Translated, it gives CASSLEPGGLEQYF.

The genes are TRBV9 and TRBJ1-4; TRBD1 agrees at 9 bases. V shed 4 bases and J 7 bases; nucleotides not matched to a gene: 11. The CDR3 extends over 16 amino acids. From germline, CDR1 is SGDLS and CDR2 YYNGEE. The CDR3 bases are TGTGCCAGCAGCCCATCCGGGGGACAGGGTGGTGAAAAACTGTTTTTT. Protein: CASSPSGGQGGEKLFF.

V usage is TRBV15 and J usage is TRBJ2-7; the D is unclear. The V and J ends lost 0 bases and 3 bases respectively, with 6 bases between them. Germline V gene data show CDR1 as LNHNV and CDR2 as YYDKDF (reference sequence). The CDR3 is 13 residues long. The CDR3 sequence: CATSRDVGYEQYF. The CDR3 DNA sequence: TGTGCCACCAGCAGAGATGTGGGCTACGAGCAGTACTTC.

This clonotype was counted at least ten times. This sequence joins TRBV19 and TRBJ1-1, with D unclear. The CDR3 runs 15 residues. The germline V gene has CDR1 LNHDA and CDR2 SQIVND (reference sequence). The CDR3 DNA is TGTGTCGGATGCGGCGGGCCATCACGGAACACTGAAGCTTTCTTT. Translated, it gives CVGCGGPSRNTEAFF.

V gene TRBV2 combines with J gene TRBJ2-1; 9 nucleotides align to TRBD1. The CDR3 spans 14 residues. Trimming at V came to 7 bases and at J to 8 bases, leaving 9 bases not matched to a gene. The germline CDR1 and CDR2 sequences are SNHLY and FYNNEI. The CDR3 coding sequence is TGTGCCAGCACCCCGGGACAGGGATGGGATGAGCAGTTCTTC. Translating it yields CASTPGQGWDEQFF.

The chain has TRBV19 and TRBJ1-4, with 9 nucleotides matching TRBD1. The junction had 4 bases not matched to a gene; V was cut back by 4 bases and J by 4 bases. The CDR3 contains 15 residues. Germline CDR1 and CDR2: LNHDA and SQIVND (reference sequence). This CDR3 is CASSTTGGSNEKLFF. DNA for the CDR3: TGTGCCAGTAGTACGACAGGGGGAAGTAATGAAAAACTGTTTTTT.

The V gene is TRBV12-3 or TRBV12-4, the J gene TRBJ2-7, with 7 positions matching TRBD2. Losses at the gene ends were 6 bases for V and 4 bases for J; bases not matched to a gene: 9. CDR3 length: 14 residues. This CDR3 reads CASSVEGGGYEQYF. The CDR3 DNA follows: TGTGCCAGCAGCGTAGAGGGCGGGGGTTACGAGCAGTACTTC.

On this clonotype: A read error may explain this, as a much larger clone is one base away. The rearrangement uses TRBV6-2 or TRBV6-3 and TRBJ1-2; D ambiguous. The V end was cut by 6 bases, the J end by 2 bases, with 13 bases between. Germline V CDR1 and CDR2: MNHEY, SVGEGT. CDR3 length: 14 residues. The DNA of the CDR3 is TGTGCCAGCAGGTTGGACTGGGCCAACTATGGCTACACCTTC. Protein product: CASRLDWANYGYTF.

This clonotype was counted a few times. V usage is TRBV7-9 and J usage is TRBJ1-6; D remains unclear. The germline V gene encodes CDR1 SEHNR and CDR2 FQNEAQ (reference sequence). The V and J ends lost 5 bases and 10 bases respectively, with 6 bases between them. The CDR3 totals 11 residues. CDR3 sequence reads: CASSRRSPLHF. The CDR3 bases are TGTGCCAGCAGCCGACGGTCACCCCTCCACTTT.

At least ten counts were recorded for this clonotype. This sequence joins TRBV19 and TRBJ1-1; D remains ambiguous. The ends were cut back, 7 bases at V and 1 base at J, with 7 bases in the middle. This CDR3 region has 12 residues. Germline values: CDR1 LNHDA, CDR2 SQIVND (reference sequence). The CDR3 DNA reads TGTGCCAGTATGTACGGGAACACTGAAGCTTTCTTT. It codes for CASMYGNTEAFF.

CDR3 loop: CSVEGMSGFEQYF. CDR3 nucleotides: TGCAGCGTTGAAGGGATGTCGGGGTTCGAGCAGTACTTC. The rearrangement uses TRBV29-1 and TRBJ2-7, with D tentatively TRBD2 (5 bases). This CDR3 is 13 amino acids long. Per the germline V gene, CDR1 is SQVTM and CDR2 is ANQGSEA. Trimming took off 1 base at V and 6 bases at J, with 13 bases between the two ends.

This clonotype was detected once. V usage is TRBV7-9 and J usage is TRBJ2-5; maybe TRBD2 (6 bases). The CDR3 contains 13 residues. Germline values: CDR1 SEHNR, CDR2 FQNEAQ (reference sequence). The V and J ends lost 11 bases and 5 bases respectively, with 18 bases between them. The CDR3 bases are TGTGCCTGGGGTGAGGGACTTGGGGAGACCCAGTACTTC. It encodes CAWGEGLGETQYF.

This chain uses TRBV20-1 with TRBJ1-6; D unclear. Germline CDR1 is DFQATT and CDR2 is SNEGSKA (reference sequence). Trimming left V 3 bases short and J 4 bases short, with 7 bases between. This CDR3 spans 13 amino acids. The CDR3 DNA is TGCAGTGCTAGCGAAACTTATAATTCACCCCTCCACTTT. It yields the protein CSASETYNSPLHF.

A few counts support this clonotype. The chain links TRBV11-2 to TRBJ1-1; 7 nucleotides align to TRBD1. The trim removed 5 bases at V and 2 bases at J, leaving 8 bases unmatched. The CDR3 consists of 15 residues. Germline CDR1 reads SGHAT; CDR2 reads FQNNGV. The CDR3 DNA is TGTGCCAGCAGCGCCCAGGGGGGGGTAAACACTGAAGCTTTCTTT. It is translated as CASSAQGGVNTEAFF.

The V gene is TRBV7-9, the J gene TRBJ2-3; 8 nucleotides align to TRBD2. This CDR3 region has 16 residues. The V gene end was trimmed by 3 bases and the J gene end by 5 bases; junction bases not matched to a gene: 10. Germline V gene lookup returns CDR1 SEHNR and CDR2 FQNEAQ (reference sequence). CDR3 nucleotide sequence: TGTGCCAGCAGCTTTTCGAGCGGGGGACTCAAAGATACGCAGTATTTT. Translation: CASSFSSGGLKDTQYF.

The count of this clonotype is one. V and J are TRBV2 and TRBJ2-5; maybe TRBD1 (6 bases). The CDR3 loop spans 12 amino acids. V lost 11 bases and J 3 bases, leaving 13 bases between the germline ends. The germline CDR1 and CDR2 sequences are SNHLY and FYNNEI. The CDR3 coding sequence is TGTGCCGGGTCTTACAGGGAAGAGACCCAGTACTTC. The encoded protein is CAGSYREETQYF.

The V and J genes are TRBV7-6 and TRBJ1-3; weak D call: TRBD1 (5 bases). Trimming cost V 1 base and J 7 bases, with 14 bases left between them. The CDR3 is made up of 15 amino acids. Germline CDR1 and CDR2: SGHVS and FNYEAQ. The CDR3 reads CASSLGWGDGNTIYF. The CDR3 DNA is TGTGCCAGCAGCTTAGGATGGGGCGACGGTAACACCATATATTTT. The full variable domain, with the rest looked up from reference TRBV7-6 and TRBJ1-3, is GAGVSQSPRYKVTKRGQDVALRCDPISGHVSLYWYRQALGQGPEFLTYFNYEAQQDKSGLPNDRFSAERPEGSISTLTIQRTEQRDSAMYRCASSLGWGDGNTIYFGEGSWLTVV.

In its sample, this clonotype was seen a few times. The gene calls are TRBV3-1 and TRBJ1-1; 8 bases are shared with TRBD1. This CDR3 is 15 amino acids long. With 4 bases clipped from V and 4 bases from J, the junction kept 8 bases outside the gene matches. The V gene's germline CDR1 is LGHDT and CDR2 YNNKEL (reference sequence). CDR3 bases: TGTGCCAGCAGCCCCCCCAGGGGGCCTGCCACTGAAGCTTTCTTT. This codes for CASSPPRGPATEAFF.

This clonotype was found a few times. The chain has TRBV9 and TRBJ2-1; tentative D call: TRBD2 (5 bases). V gave up 3 bases and J gave up 0 bases, with 16 bases separating them. CDR3 size: 17 residues. CDR1 and CDR2 (germline): SGDLS, YYNGEE. CDR3 sequence (DNA): TGTGCCAGCAGCGGACGGACTGGGTCCAGCTCCTACAATGAGCAGTTCTTC. Translated: CASSGRTGSSSYNEQFF.

The rearrangement uses TRBV6-1 and TRBJ2-3; D is ambiguous. V lost 4 bases, J lost 0 bases, and 11 bases lay in between. Germline assignment: CDR1 MNHNS and CDR2 SASEGT. The CDR3 is made up of 15 amino acids. CDR3: CASSGPRTSTDTQYF. The DNA of the CDR3 is TGTGCCAGCAGTGGGCCGAGAACTAGCACAGATACGCAGTATTTT.

Note on this clonotype: Its ends do not fully match the called genes, so a read error is possible. CDR3 in DNA: TGCGCCAGCAGCCAAGATCGAGGGCCAACTCTCACTTTT. It is translated as CASSQDRGPTLTF. The V gene is TRBV4-3, the J gene TRBJ2-3; the D gene is possibly TRBD2 (5 bases). Germline CDR1 reads LGHNA; CDR2 reads YSLEER. The CDR3 loop spans 13 amino acids.

The V gene is TRBV7-9, the J gene TRBJ1-6, with D possibly being TRBD1 (5 bases). The CDR3 length is 14 residues. The germline CDR1 and CDR2 sequences are SEHNR and FQNEAQ (reference sequence). Trimming pared 5 bases from V and 5 bases from J, leaving 10 bases between. CDR3 residues: CASSLSGDNSPLHF. CDR3 nucleotide sequence: TGTGCCAGCAGCCTCTCGGGGGATAATTCACCCCTCCACTTT. Filled out from reference TRBV7-9 and TRBJ1-6, the complete variable domain reads DTGVSQNPRHKITKRGQNVTFRCDPISEHNRLYWYRQTLGQGPEFLTYFQNEAQLEKSRLLSDRFSAERPKGSFSTLEIQRTEQGDSAMYLCASSLSGDNSPLHFGNGTRLTVT.

Only one count was recorded for this clonotype. J is TRBJ1-2 and V is TRBV10-3; unclear D gene. CDR1 is ENHRY and CDR2 is SYGVKD in the germline V gene. Trimming took 3 bases from V and 1 from J, leaving 21 bases between them. The CDR3 has 18 residues. CDR3 protein: CAISESYRSGSVNYGYTF. The CDR3 nucleotides read TGTGCCATCAGTGAATCGTATCGTTCGGGCAGTGTTAACTATGGCTACACCTTC.